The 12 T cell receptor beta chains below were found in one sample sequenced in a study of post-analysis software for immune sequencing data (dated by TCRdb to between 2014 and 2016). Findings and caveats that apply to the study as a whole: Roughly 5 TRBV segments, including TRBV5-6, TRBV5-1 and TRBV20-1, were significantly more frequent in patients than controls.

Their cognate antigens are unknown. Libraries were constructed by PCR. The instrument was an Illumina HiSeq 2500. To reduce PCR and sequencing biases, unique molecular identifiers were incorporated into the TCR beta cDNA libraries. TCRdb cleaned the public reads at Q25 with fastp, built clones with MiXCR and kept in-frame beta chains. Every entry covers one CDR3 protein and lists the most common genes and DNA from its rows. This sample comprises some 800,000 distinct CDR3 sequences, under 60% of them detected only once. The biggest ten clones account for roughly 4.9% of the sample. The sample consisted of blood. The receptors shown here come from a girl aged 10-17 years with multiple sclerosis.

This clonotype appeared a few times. Written as DNA, the CDR3 is TGTGCCAGCAGGACAGGGACCTTCTACGAGCAGTACTTC. Translating it yields CASRTGTFYEQYF. The chain carries TRBV6-1 and TRBJ2-7; 7 bases fit TRBD1. Germline values: CDR1 MNHNS, CDR2 SASEGT. This CDR3 contains 13 residues. The junction had 5 bases not matched to a gene; V was cut back by 6 bases and J by 3 bases.

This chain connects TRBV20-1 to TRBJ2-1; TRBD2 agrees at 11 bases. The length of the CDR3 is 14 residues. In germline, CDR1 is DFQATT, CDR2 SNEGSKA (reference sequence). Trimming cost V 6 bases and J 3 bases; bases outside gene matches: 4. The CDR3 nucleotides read TGCAGTGCCTCGACTAGCGGGAACTACAATGAGCAGTTCTTC. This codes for CSASTSGNYNEQFF.

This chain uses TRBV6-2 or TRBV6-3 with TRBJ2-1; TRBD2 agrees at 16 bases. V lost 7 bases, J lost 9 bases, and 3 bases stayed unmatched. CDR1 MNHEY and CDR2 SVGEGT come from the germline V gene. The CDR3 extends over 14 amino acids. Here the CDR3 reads CASKGLAGGFEQFF. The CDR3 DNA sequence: TGTGCCAGCAAGGGACTAGCGGGAGGGTTTGAGCAGTTCTTC.

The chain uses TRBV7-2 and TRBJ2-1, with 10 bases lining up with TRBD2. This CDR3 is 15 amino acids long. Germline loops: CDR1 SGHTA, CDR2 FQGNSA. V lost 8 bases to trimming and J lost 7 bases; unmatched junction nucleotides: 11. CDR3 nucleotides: TGTGCCAGCTTCCGAGCGCTAGCGGGAGAGAATGAGCAGTTCTTC. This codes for CASFRALAGENEQFF. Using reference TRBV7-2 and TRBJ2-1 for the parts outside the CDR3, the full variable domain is GAGVSQSPSNKVTEKGKDVELRCDPISGHTALYWYRQSLGQGLEFLIYFQGNSAPDKSGLPSDRFSAERTGGSVSTLTIQRTQQEDSAVYLCASFRALAGENEQFFGPGTRLTVL.

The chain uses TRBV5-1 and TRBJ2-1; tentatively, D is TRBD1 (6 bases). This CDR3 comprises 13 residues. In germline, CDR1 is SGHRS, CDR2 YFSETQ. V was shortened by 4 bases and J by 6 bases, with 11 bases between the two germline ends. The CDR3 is CASSIGQPNEQFF. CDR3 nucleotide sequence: TGCGCCAGCAGCATCGGACAGCCCAATGAGCAGTTCTTC.

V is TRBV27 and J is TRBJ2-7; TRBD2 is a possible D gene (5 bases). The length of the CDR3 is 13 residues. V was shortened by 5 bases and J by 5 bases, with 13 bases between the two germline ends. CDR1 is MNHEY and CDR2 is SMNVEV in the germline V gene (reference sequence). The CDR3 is CASSPLGNNEQYF. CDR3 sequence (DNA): TGTGCCAGCAGTCCTCTCGGGAATAACGAGCAGTACTTC.

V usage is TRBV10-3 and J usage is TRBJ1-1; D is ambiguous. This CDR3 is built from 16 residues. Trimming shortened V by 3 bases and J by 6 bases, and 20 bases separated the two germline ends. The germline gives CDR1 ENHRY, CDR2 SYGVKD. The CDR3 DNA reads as TGTGCCATCAGTGAAGCGTATGGGGAGGTTAGGGCTGAAGCTTTCTTT. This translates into CAISEAYGEVRAEAFF.

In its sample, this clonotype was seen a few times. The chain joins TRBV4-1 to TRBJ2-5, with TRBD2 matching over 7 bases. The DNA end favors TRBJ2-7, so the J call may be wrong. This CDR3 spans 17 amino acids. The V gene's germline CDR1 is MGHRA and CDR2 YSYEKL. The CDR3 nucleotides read TGCGCCAGCAGCCAAGAAGAATCGGGAGCGGGGCACTACGAGCAGTACTTC. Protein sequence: CASSQEESGAGHYEQYF.

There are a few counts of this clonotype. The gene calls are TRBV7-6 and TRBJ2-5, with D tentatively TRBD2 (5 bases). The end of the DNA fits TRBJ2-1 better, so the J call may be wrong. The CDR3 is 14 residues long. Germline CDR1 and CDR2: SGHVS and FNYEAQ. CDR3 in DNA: TGTGCCAGCAGCTTACGGGGTGCTGGAGAGACCCAGTTCTTC. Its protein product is CASSLRGAGETQFF.

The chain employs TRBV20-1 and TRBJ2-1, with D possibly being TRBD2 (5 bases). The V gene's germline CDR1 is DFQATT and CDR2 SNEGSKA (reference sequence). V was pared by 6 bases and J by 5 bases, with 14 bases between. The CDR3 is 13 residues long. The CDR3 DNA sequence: TGCAGTGCCAGGCGCGGACTCAACAATGAGCAGTTCTTC. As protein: CSARRGLNNEQFF.

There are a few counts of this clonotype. CDR3: CASIRDSGVAQPQHF. The CDR3 DNA is TGTGCCAGCATCCGCGATAGTGGGGTGGCTCAGCCCCAGCATTTT. The rearrangement uses TRBV12-3 or TRBV12-4 and TRBJ1-5; D is unclear. V lost 7 bases to trimming and J lost 6 bases, with 19 bases between them. The CDR3 is 15 residues long.

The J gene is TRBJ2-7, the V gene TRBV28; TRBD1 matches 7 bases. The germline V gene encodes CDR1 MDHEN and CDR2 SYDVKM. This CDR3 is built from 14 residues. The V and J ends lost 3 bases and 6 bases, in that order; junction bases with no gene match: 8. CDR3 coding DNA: TGTGCCAGCAGTTTGAGGGGGCCCAGAATCGAGCAGTACTTC. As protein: CASSLRGPRIEQYF.